These 18 T cell receptor beta chains came from one sample sequenced in a study of blood T cell repertoires in COVID-19. Generated by immunoSEQ multiplex PCR, the TCRdb table keeps only in-frame clones and is missing some. Among 410,000 or so clones listed, roughly 88% were seen once. The specimen was peripheral blood. These receptors came from a woman aged 25 to 39 with active or convalescent COVID-19.

This clone was observed a single time. The CDR3 loop reads CAISESGTSRYNEQFF. CDR3 DNA: TGTGCCATCAGTGAGTCCGGGACTAGCAGGTACAATGAGCAGTTCTTC. The chain has TRBV10-3 and TRBJ2-1; 9 bases fit TRBD2. J was trimmed by 4 bases and V by 0 bases; bases with no gene match: 4. Per germline, CDR1 ENHRY and CDR2 SYGVKD. This CDR3 spans 16 amino acids.

A few counts support this clone. V usage is TRBV9 and J usage is TRBJ1-2; D possibly corresponds to TRBD1 (6 bases). V shed 4 bases and J shed 3 bases, with 19 bases lying between them. The CDR3 has 16 amino acids. Germline CDR1 reads SGDLS; CDR2 reads YYNGEE. In nucleotides, the CDR3 is TGTGCCAGCAGCCCGGGGGGCGGCAGGGGAGACTATGGCTACACCTTC. This encodes CASSPGGGRGDYGYTF. The full variable domain, its missing parts supplied by reference TRBV9 and TRBJ1-2, is DSGVTQTPKHLITATGQRVTLRCSPRSGDLSVYWYQQSLDQGLQFLIQYYNGEERAKGNILERFSAQQFPDLHSELNLSSLELGDSALYFCASSPGGGRGDYGYTFGSGTRLTVV.

The chain couples TRBV3-1 (or the pseudogene TRBV3-2) to TRBJ2-1; 7 bases fit TRBD2. Germline CDR1 LGHDT, CDR2 YNNKEL (reference sequence). J gave up 7 bases and V 1 base, and 10 bases lay outside the gene matches. The length of the CDR3 is 16 residues. The CDR3 region is CASSQGWSGEPNEQFF. The DNA of the CDR3 is TGTGCCAGCAGCCAAGGTTGGAGCGGGGAACCGAATGAGCAGTTCTTC.

The chain employs TRBV29-1 and TRBJ2-3; possibly TRBD1 for D (5 bases). The V end was cut by 4 bases, the J end by 3 bases, with 20 bases between. The CDR3 runs 16 residues. Germline V gene lookup returns CDR1 SQVTM and CDR2 ANQGSEA. The CDR3 bases are TGCAGCGTTGGCCCTGGGCCAGGGATTATAACAGATACGCAGTATTTT. This encodes CSVGPGPGIITDTQYF.

V usage is TRBV19 and J usage is TRBJ1-5; D is undetermined. The CDR3 contains 14 residues. Trimming took 5 bases from V and 5 from J, leaving 13 bases between them. From germline, CDR1 is LNHDA and CDR2 SQIVND (reference sequence). The CDR3 DNA reads TGTGCCAGTAGTCGTGGTAGCGTTTATCAGCCCCAGCATTTT. Its translation is CASSRGSVYQPQHF.

The chain links TRBV2 to TRBJ1-6, with TRBD1 as a possible D gene (6 bases). The CDR3 spans 15 residues. Trimming cost V 1 base and J 7 bases, with 11 bases left between them. The germline gives CDR1 SNHLY, CDR2 FYNNEI. The CDR3 loop is CASSEGGGFNSPLHF. The CDR3, as DNA: TGTGCCAGCAGTGAAGGGGGGGGCTTCAATTCACCCCTCCACTTT.

V gene TRBV2 combines with J gene TRBJ2-2; D unclear. V was trimmed by 5 bases and J by 4 bases, leaving 11 bases between them. Germline assignment: CDR1 SNHLY and CDR2 FYNNEI. This CDR3 region has 14 residues. The CDR3 here is CASSLTPTTGELFF. The CDR3 bases are TGTGCCAGCAGTTTGACACCAACCACCGGGGAGCTGTTTTTT.

This clone was seen a handful of times. The V and J genes are TRBV4-1 and TRBJ2-1, with D possibly being TRBD2 (6 bases). Trimming cost V 0 bases and J 1 base, with 13 bases left between them. Germline lookup yields CDR1 MGHRA and CDR2 YSYEKL. This CDR3 spans 17 amino acids. The CDR3 sequence is CASSQDSRGNSYNEQFF. The DNA for the CDR3 is TGCGCCAGCAGCCAAGATTCACGGGGGAATTCCTACAATGAGCAGTTCTTC.

This chain uses TRBV29-1 with TRBJ2-1; 12 positions agree with TRBD2. Losses at the gene ends were 6 bases for V and 3 bases for J; bases not matched to a gene: 6. The CDR3 contains 15 residues. Looked up from germline, CDR1 is SQVTM and CDR2 is ANQGSEA. The CDR3 spells CSVRLAGELYNEQFF. The CDR3 DNA reads TGCAGCGTGCGACTAGCGGGAGAACTCTACAATGAGCAGTTCTTC.

The V and J genes are TRBV10-2 and TRBJ1-2, with no clear D. The CDR3 has 15 amino acids. Per the germline V gene, CDR1 is WSHSY and CDR2 is SAAADI. V was cut by 0 bases and J by 5 bases, with 13 bases left in between. CDR3 protein: CASSESKSGGYGYTF. The CDR3, as DNA: TGCGCCAGCAGTGAGTCGAAGAGTGGTGGTTATGGCTACACCTTC.

This clone appeared once. The chain couples TRBV7-6 to TRBJ1-6; D is undetermined. CDR1 SGHVS and CDR2 FNYEAQ come from the germline V gene. The CDR3 covers 17 residues. V was clipped by 5 bases and J by 7 bases, with 21 bases between them. The CDR3 region is CASSPTVVGGSNSPLHF. CDR3 DNA sequence: TGTGCCAGCAGCCCTACCGTAGTCGGAGGCTCAAATTCACCCCTCCACTTT. Full variable domain (rest looked up from reference TRBV7-6 and TRBJ1-6): GAGVSQSPRYKVTKRGQDVALRCDPISGHVSLYWYRQALGQGPEFLTYFNYEAQQDKSGLPNDRFSAERPEGSISTLTIQRTEQRDSAMYRCASSPTVVGGSNSPLHFGNGTRLTVT.

The chain employs TRBV27 and TRBJ1-3, with unresolved D. Germline assignment: CDR1 MNHEY and CDR2 SMNVEV (reference sequence). The CDR3 spans 12 residues. V lost 5 bases and J lost 2, with 4 bases in between. The CDR3 DNA sequence: TGTGCCAGCAGTGTAACTGGAAACACCATATATTTT. Its translation: CASSVTGNTIYF.

This clone was seen only once. This sequence joins TRBV11-2 and TRBJ2-7, with 10 bases matching TRBD1. CDR3 length equals 15 residues. With 6 bases clipped from V and 7 bases from J, the junction kept 12 bases outside the gene matches. The germline V gene has CDR1 SGHAT and CDR2 FQNNGV. Here the CDR3 reads CASRRPGQGPGEQYF. As DNA, the CDR3 is TGTGCCAGCAGGAGGCCGGGACAGGGGCCAGGGGAGCAGTACTTC.

Here the CDR3 DNA reads TGTGCCAGCAGCTTTGGGGCAGCGGGGGGAAACACCGGGGAGCTGTTTTTT. Translation gives CASSFGAAGGNTGELFF. This chain connects TRBV3-1 (or the pseudogene TRBV3-2) to TRBJ2-2, with 9 bases fitting TRBD2. V dropped 5 bases and J dropped 2; count of bases not matched to a gene: 9. CDR1 and CDR2 from the germline V gene are LGHDT and YNNKEL (reference sequence). The CDR3 runs 17 residues.

The chain joins TRBV29-1 to TRBJ2-3, with D perhaps matching TRBD2 (5 bases). The V end was cut by 3 bases, the J end by 3 bases, with 22 bases between. CDR1 SQVTM and CDR2 ANQGSEA come from the germline V gene. This CDR3 is 17 amino acids long. The CDR3 here is CSVDSRTGPRGTDTQYF. The CDR3 DNA reads as TGCAGCGTTGACTCCCGCACCGGGCCCCGCGGGACAGATACGCAGTATTTT.

With regard to this clone: Other DNA sequences in the sample encode the same CDR3. The rearrangement links TRBV5-1 to TRBJ1-1; a weak D match, TRBD1 (5 bases). The CDR3 covers 11 residues. The V gene's germline CDR1 is SGHRS and CDR2 YFSETQ. Between the trimmed V and J ends, which lost 0 bases and 8 bases, there was a span of 5 bases. In DNA, the CDR3 is TGCGCCAGCAGCTTGGGACAGGAAGCTTTCTTT. The encoded protein is CASSLGQEAFF.

About this clone itself: The sample contains more than one DNA sequence encoding this CDR3. V and J are TRBV19 and TRBJ1-5, with 9 bases lining up with TRBD1. This CDR3 has 13 amino acids. V shed 9 bases, J shed 3 bases, and the junction held 3 bases outside the gene matches. Germline V CDR1 and CDR2: LNHDA, SQIVND (reference sequence). Here the CDR3 reads CASRDRDNQPQHF. The CDR3 DNA sequence: TGTGCCAGCCGGGACAGGGACAATCAGCCCCAGCATTTT.

The chain has TRBV14 and TRBJ2-3; 7 bases align to TRBD1. Germline CDR1 and CDR2: SGHDN and FVKESK. Trimming removed 1 base from V and 3 bases from J; junction bases left unmatched: 10. The CDR3 extends over 17 amino acids. The CDR3 is CASSQVTGARRTDTQYF. The CDR3 nucleotides are TGTGCCAGCAGCCAAGTAACAGGGGCGAGGAGGACAGATACGCAGTATTTT.